Below, 13 T cell receptor beta chains from the same sample are listed, as sequenced in a study of T cells in Graves' hyperthyroidism and ophthalmopathy. RNA transcripts gave rise to amplified TCR beta CDR3 regions. The HTBI primer set served for first-round RT-PCR of the TCR CDR3. TCRdb used MiXCR to reprocess the multiplex PCR reads, holding one entry per CDR3 protein. The sample consists of around 800,000 distinct CDR3 sequences, 35% to 40% of them appearing once. Source material: blood. These receptor sequences come from a man aged 18 to 30 with Graves' hyperthyroidism.

As concerns this clonotype: A much larger clonotype is one base distant, so this may be a read error. V is TRBV6-5 and J is TRBJ1-2; the D gene is possibly TRBD1 (6 bases). Between the trimmed V and J ends, which lost 4 bases and 4 bases, there was a span of 16 bases. The CDR3 extends over 15 amino acids. The germline V gene encodes CDR1 MNHEY and CDR2 SVGAGI. CDR3 amino acids: CASSLEVGGGYGYTF. The CDR3 DNA reads TGTGCCAGCAGTTTAGAGGTGGGGGGCGGCTATGGCTACACCTTC.

This clonotype was seen a single time. CDR3 loop: CSVEERERGTYVLTF. The DNA of the CDR3 is TGCAGCGTTGAAGAGAGGGAGAGGGGGACCTACGTCCTGACTTTC. The chain recombines TRBV29-1 with TRBJ2-6, with D possibly being TRBD1 (6 bases). The germline V gene has CDR1 SQVTM and CDR2 ANQGSEA. V shed 0 bases and J shed 11 bases, with 17 bases lying between them. The CDR3 loop spans 15 amino acids.

The chain recombines TRBV5-1 with TRBJ2-7, with 7 bases identical to TRBD1. Germline values: CDR1 SGHRS, CDR2 YFSETQ. V lost 4 bases to trimming and J lost 1 base; unmatched junction nucleotides: 8. The CDR3 runs 15 residues. The CDR3 loop is CASSPRTGWSYEQYF. The CDR3 nucleotides are TGCGCCAGCAGCCCGAGGACAGGCTGGTCCTACGAGCAGTACTTC.

The gene calls are TRBV5-6 and TRBJ1-2; 7 bases are shared with TRBD1. Germline CDR1 reads SGHDT; CDR2 reads YYEEEE. This CDR3 spans 14 amino acids. Unmatched junction bases numbered 5, after V lost 4 bases and J lost 2 bases. CDR3 coding DNA: TGTGCCAGCAGCAAAGCGGACAGGAACTATGGCTACACCTTC. Amino acids: CASSKADRNYGYTF.

The chain recombines TRBV2 with TRBJ2-5, with TRBD1 matching over 9 bases. The CDR3 loop spans 15 amino acids. The germline V gene encodes CDR1 SNHLY and CDR2 FYNNEI. The V and J ends lost 7 bases and 3 bases, in that order; junction bases with no gene match: 9. CDR3 coding DNA: TGTGCCAGCACCCTGGGGGGGGACAGGGAAGAGACCCAGTACTTC. Residues: CASTLGGDREETQYF.

V usage is TRBV7-2 and J usage is TRBJ1-2, with D possibly TRBD1 on 5 matching bases. V lost 3 bases and J 2 bases, leaving 16 bases between the germline ends. Germline lookup yields CDR1 SGHTA and CDR2 FQGNSA. The CDR3 contains 16 residues. The CDR3 DNA sequence: TGTGCCAGCAGCTTTGGGGGGGGTCCCCAAAACTATGGCTACACCTTC. Protein sequence: CASSFGGGPQNYGYTF.

This clonotype appeared many times. The chain uses TRBV20-1 and TRBJ1-5; D not certain. This CDR3 contains 13 residues. Germline assignment: CDR1 DFQATT and CDR2 SNEGSKA (reference sequence). V dropped 6 bases and J dropped 2 bases, with 11 bases sitting between them. The CDR3 nucleotides read TGCAGTGCCCTAACCGGGGGCAATCAGCCCCAGCATTTT. It encodes CSALTGGNQPQHF.

To note about this clonotype: A much larger clone is a single base away; this may be a read error. This chain links TRBV7-2 with TRBJ1-2; 8 bases map to TRBD1. This CDR3 spans 14 amino acids. The germline gives CDR1 SGHTA, CDR2 FQGNSA. V shed 4 bases, J shed 4 bases, and the junction held 5 bases outside the gene matches. The CDR3 sequence: CASSSGGIGYGYTF. CDR3 sequence (DNA): TGTGCCAGCAGCTCAGGGGGCATTGGCTATGGCTACACCTTC.

This clonotype was found many times. The gene calls are TRBV2 and TRBJ1-2; D remains unclear. Germline-derived CDR1 and CDR2 are SNHLY and FYNNEI. Trimming removed 3 bases from V and 4 bases from J, with 9 bases in between. The CDR3 spans 13 residues. The CDR3 region is CASSERGSYGYTF. The DNA for the CDR3 is TGTGCCAGCAGTGAGCGCGGGAGCTATGGCTACACCTTC.

This clonotype occurred a few times. V usage is TRBV7-9 and J usage is TRBJ1-6; weak D call: TRBD1 (5 bases). The CDR3 contains 16 residues. Germline CDR1 reads SEHNR; CDR2 reads FQNEAQ (reference sequence). The V end lost 4 bases, the J end lost 5 bases, and 15 bases lay between the germline ends. CDR3 in DNA: TGTGCCAGCAGCTCCCTCTCGGGACTCAATAATTCACCCCTCCACTTT. Protein sequence: CASSSLSGLNNSPLHF.

The chain uses TRBV12-3 or TRBV12-4 and TRBJ1-5, with a weak D call TRBD1 (6 bases). CDR3 length: 15 amino acids. Trimming removed 5 bases at V and 7 bases at J, with 18 bases between. CDR3 amino acids: CASSTAPGVGQPQHF. The CDR3 region has the DNA TGTGCCAGCAGTACAGCGCCAGGGGTAGGGCAGCCCCAGCATTTT.

The chain recombines TRBV5-1 with TRBJ1-1; D possibly corresponds to TRBD1 (5 bases). Between the trimmed V and J ends, which lost 0 bases and 0 bases, there was a span of 12 bases. This CDR3 region has 16 residues. The germline gives CDR1 SGHRS, CDR2 YFSETQ. The DNA for the CDR3 is TGCGCCAGCAGCTTGGGAGCAGGGACCATGAACACTGAAGCTTTCTTT. Translation gives CASSLGAGTMNTEAFF.

This chain uses TRBV20-1 with TRBJ2-7; 11 bases align to TRBD2. CDR3 length: 17 residues. The germline gives CDR1 DFQATT, CDR2 SNEGSKA (reference sequence). J gave up 2 bases and V 0 bases, and 9 bases lay outside the gene matches. The CDR3 reads CSARDKGPSGRTYEQYF. CDR3 nucleotide sequence: TGCAGTGCTAGAGATAAAGGGCCTAGCGGGAGGACCTACGAGCAGTACTTC.